Included here is one TCR beta chain sequence, with context. Its antigen is unknown. Only CD45RO-negative cells positively selected for CCR7 counted as naive CD8 cells, so terminally differentiated effector memory CD45RA+ cells were excluded. The CDR3 sequence is 16 residues long. From germline, CDR1 is SGDLS and CDR2 YYNGEE. The V and J ends lost 3 bases and 5 bases, in that order; junction bases with no gene match: 5. These data belong to a study of shared clonotypes between healthy human individuals. Study overall: Three plates each covered CD4 naive and memory; CD8 naive two, CD8 memory one. Study-level points and caveats: It was only blood that was sampled, and tissue repertoires likely differ. A generally larger estimated richness was seen in naive subsets than in memory subsets. Clonotypes which were not shared had lower generation probabilities than clonotypes that all four donors shared.

Data came from immunoSEQ multiplex PCR; TCRdb stores just in-frame clones and leaves some out. The profile shows around 1,900,000 clones, about 93% of them singletons. The chain couples TRBV9 to TRBJ2-5, with 15 positions matching TRBD2. The sample taken for sequencing was naive CD8+ T cells from PBMCs. The receptor comes from a man younger than 35 in good health. Some clones in this sample may be carry-over from other donors' samples. Here the CDR3 DNA reads TGTGCCAGCAGCGCGGGACTAGCGGGAGGTTGGGAGACCCAGTACTTC. Translating it yields CASSAGLAGGWETQYF.